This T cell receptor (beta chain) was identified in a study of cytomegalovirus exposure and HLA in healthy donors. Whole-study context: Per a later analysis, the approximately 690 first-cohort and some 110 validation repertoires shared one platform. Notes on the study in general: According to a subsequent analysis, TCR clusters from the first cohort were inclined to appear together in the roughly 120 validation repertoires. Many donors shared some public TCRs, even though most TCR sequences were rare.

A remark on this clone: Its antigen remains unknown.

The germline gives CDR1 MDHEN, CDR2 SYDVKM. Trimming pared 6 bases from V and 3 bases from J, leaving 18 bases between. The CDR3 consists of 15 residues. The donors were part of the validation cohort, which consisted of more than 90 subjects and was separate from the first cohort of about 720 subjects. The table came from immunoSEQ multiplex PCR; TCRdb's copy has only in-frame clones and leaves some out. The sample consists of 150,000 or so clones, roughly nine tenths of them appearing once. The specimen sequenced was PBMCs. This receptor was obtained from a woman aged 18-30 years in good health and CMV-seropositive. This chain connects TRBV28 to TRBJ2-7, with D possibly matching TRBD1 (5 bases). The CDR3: CASSSPGLGHYEQYF. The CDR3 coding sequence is TGTGCCAGCAGCTCCCCCGGCCTGGGGCACTACGAGCAGTACTTC.